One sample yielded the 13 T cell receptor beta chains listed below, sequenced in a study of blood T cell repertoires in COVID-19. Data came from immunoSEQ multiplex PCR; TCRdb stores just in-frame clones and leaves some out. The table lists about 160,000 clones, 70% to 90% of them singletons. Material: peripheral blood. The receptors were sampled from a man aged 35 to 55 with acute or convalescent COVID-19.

The CDR3 bases are TGCGCCAGCAGCTTGGCTAGACAGGGGGCCCATGAGCAGTTCTTC. Protein: CASSLARQGAHEQFF. This chain uses TRBV5-1 with TRBJ2-1; TRBD1 matches at 10 bases. V lost 0 bases to trimming and J lost 8 bases; unmatched junction nucleotides: 5. The CDR3 loop spans 15 amino acids. Germline V gene sequence: CDR1 SGHRS, CDR2 YFSETQ. The whole variable domain, remainder taken from reference TRBV5-1 and TRBJ2-1, is KAGVTQTPRYLIKTRGQQVTLSCSPISGHRSVSWYQQTPGQGLQFLFEYFSETQRNKGNFPGRFSGRQFSNSRSEMNVSTLELGDSALYLCASSLARQGAHEQFFGPGTRLTVL.

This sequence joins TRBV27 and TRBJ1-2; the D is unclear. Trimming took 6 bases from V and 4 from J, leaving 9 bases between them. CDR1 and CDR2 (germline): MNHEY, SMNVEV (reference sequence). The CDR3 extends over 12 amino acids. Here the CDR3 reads CASSRGPYGYTF. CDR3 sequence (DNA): TGTGCCAGCAGCCGAGGGCCCTATGGCTACACCTTC.

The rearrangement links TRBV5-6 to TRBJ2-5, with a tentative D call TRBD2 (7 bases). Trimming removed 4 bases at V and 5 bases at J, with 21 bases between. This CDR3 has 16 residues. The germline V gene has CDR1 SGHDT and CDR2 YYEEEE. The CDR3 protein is CASSRGGGGLGETQYF. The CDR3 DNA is TGTGCCAGCAGCCGCGGGGGTGGGGGCCTGGGTGAGACCCAGTACTTC.

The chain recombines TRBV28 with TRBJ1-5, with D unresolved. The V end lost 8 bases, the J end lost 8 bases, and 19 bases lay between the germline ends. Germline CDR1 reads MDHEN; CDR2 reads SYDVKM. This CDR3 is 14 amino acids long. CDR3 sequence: CASDRRGGMKPQHF. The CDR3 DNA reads TGTGCCAGCGATAGACGAGGAGGGATGAAGCCCCAGCATTTT. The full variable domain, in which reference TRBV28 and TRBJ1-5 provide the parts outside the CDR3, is DVKVTQSSRYLVKRTGEKVFLECVQDMDHENMFWYRQDPGLGLRLIYFSYDVKMKEKGDIPEGYSVSREKKERFSLILESASTNQTSMYLCASDRRGGMKPQHFGDGTRLSIL.

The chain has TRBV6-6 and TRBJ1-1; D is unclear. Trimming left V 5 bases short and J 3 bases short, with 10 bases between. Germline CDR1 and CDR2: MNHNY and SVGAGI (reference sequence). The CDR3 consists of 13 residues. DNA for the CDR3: TGTGCCAGCAGTATGGACGGGGACACTGAAGCTTTCTTT. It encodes CASSMDGDTEAFF.

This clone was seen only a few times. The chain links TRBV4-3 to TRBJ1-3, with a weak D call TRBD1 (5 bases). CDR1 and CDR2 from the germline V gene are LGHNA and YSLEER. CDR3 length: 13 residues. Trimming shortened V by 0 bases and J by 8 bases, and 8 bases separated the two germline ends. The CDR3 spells CASSQDWGDTIYF. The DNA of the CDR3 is TGCGCCAGCAGCCAAGATTGGGGGGACACCATATATTTT.

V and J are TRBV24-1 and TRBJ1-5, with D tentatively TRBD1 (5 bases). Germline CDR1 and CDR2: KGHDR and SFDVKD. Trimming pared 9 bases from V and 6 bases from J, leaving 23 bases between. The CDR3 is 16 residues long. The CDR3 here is CATLNPGRGRIQPQHF. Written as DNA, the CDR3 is TGTGCCACCCTTAATCCAGGGAGGGGAAGAATTCAGCCCCAGCATTTT.

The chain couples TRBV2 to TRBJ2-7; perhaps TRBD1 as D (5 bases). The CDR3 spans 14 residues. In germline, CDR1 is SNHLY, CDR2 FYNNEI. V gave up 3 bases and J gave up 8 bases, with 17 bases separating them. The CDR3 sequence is CASSDRTTAGKQYF. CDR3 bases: TGTGCCAGCAGTGATCGGACGACCGCAGGGAAGCAGTACTTC. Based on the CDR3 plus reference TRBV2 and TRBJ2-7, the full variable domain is EPEVTQTPSHQVTQMGQEVILRCVPISNHLYFYWYRQILGQKVEFLVSFYNNEISEKSEIFDDQFSVERPDGSNFTLKIRSTKLEDSAMYFCASSDRTTAGKQYFGPGTRLTVT.

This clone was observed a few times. The CDR3 DNA reads TGTGCCAGCAGCCCGGACAGGGGTGGGTCGGGGGGTGAAGCTTTCTTT. Protein product: CASSPDRGGSGGEAFF. This sequence joins TRBV7-9 and TRBJ1-1, with 9 bases lining up with TRBD1. The CDR3 has 16 residues. V lost 5 bases, J lost 7 bases, and 14 bases stayed unmatched. In germline, CDR1 is SEHNR, CDR2 FQNEAQ (reference sequence).

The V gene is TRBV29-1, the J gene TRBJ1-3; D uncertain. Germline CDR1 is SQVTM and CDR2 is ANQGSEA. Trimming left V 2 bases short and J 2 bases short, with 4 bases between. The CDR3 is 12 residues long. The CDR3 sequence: CSVEIAGNTIYF. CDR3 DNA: TGCAGCGTTGAAATAGCTGGAAACACCATATATTTT.

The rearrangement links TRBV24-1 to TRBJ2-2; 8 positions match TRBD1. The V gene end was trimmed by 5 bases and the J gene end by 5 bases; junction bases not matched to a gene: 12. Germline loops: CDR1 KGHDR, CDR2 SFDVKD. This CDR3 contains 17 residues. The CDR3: CATSVSRTGTRTGELFF. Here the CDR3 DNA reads TGTGCCACCAGTGTTTCTCGGACAGGGACGAGAACCGGGGAGCTGTTTTTT.

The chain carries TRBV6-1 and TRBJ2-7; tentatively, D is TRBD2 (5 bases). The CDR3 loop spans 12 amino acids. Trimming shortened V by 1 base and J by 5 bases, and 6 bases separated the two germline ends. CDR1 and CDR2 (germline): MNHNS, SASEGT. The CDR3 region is CASSEGRNEQYF. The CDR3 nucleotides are TGTGCCAGCAGTGAAGGGAGGAACGAGCAGTACTTC.

Here the CDR3 reads CASSLSELAKETQYF. CDR3 in DNA: TGCGCCAGCAGCCTATCAGAACTAGCGAAAGAGACCCAGTACTTC. The chain has TRBV4-1 and TRBJ2-5, with 7 bases lining up with TRBD2. The V segment lost 4 bases and the J segment 3 bases; nucleotides outside the gene matches: 8. This CDR3 is 15 amino acids long. Germline assignment: CDR1 MGHRA and CDR2 YSYEKL.